This T cell receptor beta chain was documented in a study of blood T cell repertoires in COVID-19. Study-wide background: The samples span acute and convalescent COVID-19 from the United States, Italy and Spain.

Per the original data handling: From reference gene primer amplification, estimates of nucleated cell counts were derived. Produced via immunoSEQ multiplex PCR; TCRdb's table is partial and in-frame only. V and J calls and clone size come straight from that table; D and trimming were deduced from the DNA. Of 220,000 or so clones listed, roughly 84% were seen once; the top ten hold 3% to 3.5%. The V end was cut by 0 bases, the J end by 10 bases, with 6 bases between. The CDR3 extends over 12 amino acids. Germline loops: CDR1 LNHNV, CDR2 YYDKDF (reference sequence). The chain links TRBV15 to TRBJ1-4, with a tentative D call TRBD1 (5 bases). The receptor's source is a woman in her twenties or thirties who had recovered from COVID-19. The sequenced sample consisted of peripheral blood. CDR3 bases: TGTGCCACCAGCAGAGATACAGGAAAACTGTTTTTT. Translation gives CATSRDTGKLFF.